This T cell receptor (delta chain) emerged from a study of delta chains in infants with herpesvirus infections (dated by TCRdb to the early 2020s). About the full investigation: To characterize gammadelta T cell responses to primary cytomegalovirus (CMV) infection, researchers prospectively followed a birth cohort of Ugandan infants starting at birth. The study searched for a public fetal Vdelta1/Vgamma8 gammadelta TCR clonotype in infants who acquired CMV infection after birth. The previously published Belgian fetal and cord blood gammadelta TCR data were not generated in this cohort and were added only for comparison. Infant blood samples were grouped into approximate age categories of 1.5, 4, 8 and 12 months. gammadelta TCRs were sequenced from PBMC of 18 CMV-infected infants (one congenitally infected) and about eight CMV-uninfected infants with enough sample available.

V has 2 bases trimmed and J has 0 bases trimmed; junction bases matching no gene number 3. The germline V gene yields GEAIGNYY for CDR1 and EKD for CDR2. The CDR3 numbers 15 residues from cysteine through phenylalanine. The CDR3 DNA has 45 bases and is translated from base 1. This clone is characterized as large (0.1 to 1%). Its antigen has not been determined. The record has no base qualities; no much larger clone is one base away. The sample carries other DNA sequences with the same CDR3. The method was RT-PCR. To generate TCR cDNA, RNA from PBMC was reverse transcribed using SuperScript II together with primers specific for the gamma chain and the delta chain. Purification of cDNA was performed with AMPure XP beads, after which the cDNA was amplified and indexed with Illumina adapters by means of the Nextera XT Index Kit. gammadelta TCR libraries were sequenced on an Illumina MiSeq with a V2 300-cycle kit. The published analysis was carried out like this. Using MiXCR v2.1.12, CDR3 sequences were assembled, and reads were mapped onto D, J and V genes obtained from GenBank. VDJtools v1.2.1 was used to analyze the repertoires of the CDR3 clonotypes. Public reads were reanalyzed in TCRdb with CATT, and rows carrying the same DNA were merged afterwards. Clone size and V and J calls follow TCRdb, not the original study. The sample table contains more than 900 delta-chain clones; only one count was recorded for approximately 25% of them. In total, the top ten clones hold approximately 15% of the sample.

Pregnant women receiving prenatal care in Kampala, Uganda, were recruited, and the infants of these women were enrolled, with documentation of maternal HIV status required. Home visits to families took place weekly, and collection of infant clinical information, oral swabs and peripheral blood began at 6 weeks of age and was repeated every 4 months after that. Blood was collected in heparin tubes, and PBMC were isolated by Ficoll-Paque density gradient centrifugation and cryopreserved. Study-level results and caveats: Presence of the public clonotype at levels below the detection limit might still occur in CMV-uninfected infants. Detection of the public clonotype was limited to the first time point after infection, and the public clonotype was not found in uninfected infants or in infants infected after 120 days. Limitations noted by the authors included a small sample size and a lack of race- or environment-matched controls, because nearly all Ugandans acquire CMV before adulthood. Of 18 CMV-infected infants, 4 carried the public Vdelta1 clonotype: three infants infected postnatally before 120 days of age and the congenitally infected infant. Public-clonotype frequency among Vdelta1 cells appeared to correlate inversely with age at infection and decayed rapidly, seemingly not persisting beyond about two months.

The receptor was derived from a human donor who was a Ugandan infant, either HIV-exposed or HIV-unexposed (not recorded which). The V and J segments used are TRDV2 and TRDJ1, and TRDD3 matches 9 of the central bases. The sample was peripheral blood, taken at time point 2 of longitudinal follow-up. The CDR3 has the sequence CACDILGEYTDKLIF. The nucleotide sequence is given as TGTGCCTGTGACATACTGGGGGAGTACACCGATAAACTCATCTTT.